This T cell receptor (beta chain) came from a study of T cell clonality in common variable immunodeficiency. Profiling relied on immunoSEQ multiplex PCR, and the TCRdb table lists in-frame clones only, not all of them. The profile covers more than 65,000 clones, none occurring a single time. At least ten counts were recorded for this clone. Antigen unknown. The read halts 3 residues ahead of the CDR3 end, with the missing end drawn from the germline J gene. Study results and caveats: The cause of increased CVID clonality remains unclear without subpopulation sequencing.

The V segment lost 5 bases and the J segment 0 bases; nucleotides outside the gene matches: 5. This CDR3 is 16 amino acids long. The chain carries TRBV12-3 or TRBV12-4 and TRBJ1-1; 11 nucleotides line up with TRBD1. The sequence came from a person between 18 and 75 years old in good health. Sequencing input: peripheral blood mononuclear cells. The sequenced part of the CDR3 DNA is TGTGCCAGCAGTCCGGAGGACAGGGGGCTGAACACTGAA. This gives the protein CASSPEDRGLNTE. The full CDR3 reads CASSPEDRGLNTEAFF.